These 31 T cell receptor beta chains were all obtained from the same sample, sequenced in a study of cytomegalovirus exposure and HLA in healthy donors. It was with 60 Vbeta and 13 Jbeta primers that the PCR ran. Here immunoSEQ multiplex PCR was the method, and the copy in TCRdb shows in-frame clones only, minus some. The table has some 160,000 clones, 77% seen once. Sequencing was carried out using PBMCs. The receptors come from a woman aged 25 to 45 in good health and CMV-seronegative.

The CDR3 region is CASSPHSGTSGGRYF. The CDR3 coding sequence is TGTGCCAGCAGCCCGCACTCCGGGACTAGCGGGGGTCGGTACTTC. This chain uses TRBV7-2 with TRBJ2-5; 14 bases are shared with TRBD2. CDR1 is SGHTA and CDR2 is FQGNSA in the germline V gene. V lost 5 bases, J lost 13 bases, and 12 bases stayed unmatched. The CDR3 covers 15 residues.

This clone was seen only a few times. The chain carries TRBV30 and TRBJ2-3; TRBD1 agrees at 7 bases. J was trimmed by 5 bases and V by 7 bases; bases with no gene match: 9. The CDR3 runs 13 residues. Germline CDR1 reads GTSNPN; CDR2 reads SVGIG (reference sequence). CDR3 in amino acids: CASREGAGDTQYF. DNA for the CDR3: TGTGCCTCCCGCGAGGGGGCGGGAGATACGCAGTATTTT. Based on the CDR3 plus reference TRBV30 and TRBJ2-3, the full variable domain is SQTIHQWPATLVQPVGSPLSLECTVEGTSNPNLYWYRQAAGRGLQLLFYSVGIGQISSEVPQNLSASRPQDRQFILSSKKLLLSDSGFYLCASREGAGDTQYFGPGTRLTVL.

Comment on this clone: Other DNA variants within this sample encode the same CDR3. The chain recombines TRBV6-5 with TRBJ2-7; D might be TRBD2 (6 bases). V lost 0 bases to trimming and J lost 9 bases, with 6 bases between them. The CDR3 sequence is 11 residues long. Germline loops: CDR1 MNHEY, CDR2 SVGAGI. The CDR3 protein is CASSYSGGQYF. The CDR3 nucleotides read TGTGCCAGCAGTTACTCGGGAGGGCAGTACTTC.

CDR3 loop: CASSDIRAQTYEQYF. CDR3 nucleotides: TGTGCCAGCAGCGATATCAGGGCGCAGACCTACGAGCAGTACTTC. V usage is TRBV28 and J usage is TRBJ2-7; D possibly corresponds to TRBD1 (5 bases). The CDR3 totals 15 residues. V was clipped by 6 bases and J by 2 bases, with 17 bases between them. Germline CDR1 MDHEN, CDR2 SYDVKM.

The chain carries TRBV5-1 and TRBJ1-1; 7 nucleotides agree with TRBD1. The J segment lost 5 bases and the V segment lost 1 base, leaving 2 bases of the junction unmatched. The CDR3 is made up of 13 amino acids. Germline V gene sequence: CDR1 SGHRS, CDR2 YFSETQ. CDR3 protein: CASSLSTGTEAFF. The DNA of the CDR3 is TGCGCCAGCAGCTTGTCGACAGGGACTGAAGCTTTCTTT.

In its sample, this clone was seen a few times. V and J are TRBV5-1 and TRBJ2-3; tentative D call: TRBD1 (6 bases). Germline CDR1 and CDR2: SGHRS and YFSETQ. Trimming took off 2 bases at V and 4 bases at J, with 11 bases between the two ends. This CDR3 has 14 residues. The CDR3 DNA sequence: TGCGCCAGCAGCTTAGGGGCAGGGGCAGATACGCAGTATTTT. It specifies CASSLGAGADTQYF.

The chain is built from TRBV5-1 and TRBJ1-1; TRBD1 matches at 8 bases. Trimming removed 4 bases from V and 3 bases from J; junction bases left unmatched: 17. The CDR3 has 18 residues. Germline values: CDR1 SGHRS, CDR2 YFSETQ. The CDR3 sequence is CASSPGGNRGGWDTEAFF. For the CDR3, the DNA is TGCGCCAGCAGCCCGGGGGGCAACAGGGGGGGTTGGGACACTGAAGCTTTCTTT.

There are a few counts of this clone. The chain is built from TRBV6-1 and TRBJ1-6; tentative D call: TRBD1 (6 bases). This CDR3 has 15 residues. CDR1 and CDR2 (germline): MNHNS, SASEGT. The V gene lost 3 bases and the J gene lost 7 bases, with 13 bases spanning the gap. DNA of the CDR3: TGTGCCAGCAGTGACAGGGGATGGGGGAATTCACCCCTCCACTTT. This sequence encodes CASSDRGWGNSPLHF.

Regarding this clone: The junction departs from germline at one end; a sequencing error may be responsible. The rearrangement links TRBV7-9 to TRBJ1-3; perhaps TRBD1 as D (5 bases). Germline-derived CDR1 and CDR2 are SEHNR and FQNEAQ (reference sequence). This CDR3 region has 14 residues. In DNA, the CDR3 is TGTTCCAGCAGCCCCCAGGGCAGTGGAAACACCATATATTTT. It encodes CSSSPQGSGNTIYF.

V is TRBV2 and J is TRBJ2-5; a possible D gene is TRBD2 (5 bases). Germline values: CDR1 SNHLY, CDR2 FYNNEI. The CDR3 sequence is 13 residues long. The V end lost 4 bases, the J end lost 1 base, and 7 bases lay between the germline ends. CDR3 loop: CASSGSGQETQYF. CDR3 DNA: TGTGCCAGCAGTGGCAGCGGCCAAGAGACCCAGTACTTC. Drawing the rest from reference TRBV2 and TRBJ2-5, the complete variable domain is EPEVTQTPSHQVTQMGQEVILRCVPISNHLYFYWYRQILGQKVEFLVSFYNNEISEKSEIFDDQFSVERPDGSNFTLKIRSTKLEDSAMYFCASSGSGQETQYFGPGTRLLVL.

The chain joins TRBV5-1 to TRBJ2-7; 10 bases align to TRBD1. This CDR3 is built from 14 residues. CDR1 is SGHRS and CDR2 is YFSETQ in the germline V gene. Trimming at V came to 5 bases and at J to 5 bases, leaving 7 bases not matched to a gene. The DNA of the CDR3 is TGCGCCAGCAGGCCCGGGACAGGGGCAAACGAGCAGTACTTC. It yields the protein CASRPGTGANEQYF. The full variable domain, rest sourced from reference TRBV5-1 and TRBJ2-7, is KAGVTQTPRYLIKTRGQQVTLSCSPISGHRSVSWYQQTPGQGLQFLFEYFSETQRNKGNFPGRFSGRQFSNSRSEMNVSTLELGDSALYLCASRPGTGANEQYFGPGTRLTVT.

The chain joins TRBV10-3 to TRBJ2-1; 7 nucleotides agree with TRBD1. Trimming cost V 4 bases and J 4 bases; bases outside gene matches: 4. Germline V gives CDR1 ENHRY, CDR2 SYGVKD. CDR3 length: 14 amino acids. DNA of the CDR3: TGTGCCATCAGTGCTCCGACAGGGTACAATGAGCAGTTCTTC. Amino acid sequence: CAISAPTGYNEQFF.

V gene TRBV10-2 combines with J gene TRBJ1-2; a possible D gene is TRBD1 (5 bases). There are 13 residues in the CDR3. Trimming took 3 bases from V and 7 from J, leaving 12 bases between them. CDR1 WSHSY and CDR2 SAAADI come from the germline V gene. CDR3 region: CASSDPGRSGYTF. Here the CDR3 DNA reads TGCGCCAGCAGTGACCCAGGGCGGAGTGGCTACACCTTC.

The chain uses TRBV6-5 and TRBJ2-5; 8 bases match TRBD2. Per the germline V gene, CDR1 is MNHEY and CDR2 is SVGAGI. The V segment lost 2 bases and the J segment 5 bases; nucleotides outside the gene matches: 7. The CDR3 extends over 15 amino acids. The CDR3 DNA is TGTGCCAGCAGTTACCAGGCGGGAGGAGGGGAGACCCAGTACTTC. It translates to CASSYQAGGGETQYF.

V is TRBV7-9 and J is TRBJ1-4, with TRBD1 identical over 8 bases. CDR1 SEHNR and CDR2 FQNEAQ come from the germline V gene (reference sequence). CDR3 length: 18 amino acids. Unmatched junction bases numbered 14, after V lost 4 bases and J lost 4 bases. DNA of the CDR3: TGTGCCAGCAGCTCTACCTTAACCGGGACAGGCAGTAATGAAAAACTGTTTTTT. Encoded protein: CASSSTLTGTGSNEKLFF.

The chain has TRBV5-4 and TRBJ2-2, with TRBD2 matching over 13 bases. The length of the CDR3 is 16 residues. The germline V gene has CDR1 SGHNT and CDR2 YYREEE (reference sequence). The V gene end was trimmed by 4 bases and the J gene end by 2 bases; junction bases not matched to a gene: 2. The CDR3 nucleotides read TGTGCCAGCAGCGGACTAGCGGGAGTCAACACCGGGGAGCTGTTTTTT. Encoded protein: CASSGLAGVNTGELFF.

The chain couples TRBV19 to TRBJ2-3, with TRBD2 matching over 9 bases. The germline CDR1 and CDR2 sequences are LNHDA and SQIVND (reference sequence). The CDR3 consists of 15 residues. J lost 8 bases, V lost 5 bases, and 11 bases had no gene match. The CDR3 DNA is TGTGCCAGTAGTCCCCGCACTAGCGGGTCTCGTACGCAGTATTTT. Its protein product is CASSPRTSGSRTQYF.

This chain links TRBV19 with TRBJ1-5; no clear D gene. V was pared by 4 bases and J by 1 base, with 17 bases between. This CDR3 is built from 17 residues. Germline-derived CDR1 and CDR2 are LNHDA and SQIVND (reference sequence). CDR3 nucleotides: TGTGCCAGTAGTAGATCCCTCACGAGCTCGAGCAATCAGCCCCAGCATTTT. Translated: CASSRSLTSSSNQPQHF.

In this sample, this clone turned up a few times. J is TRBJ1-1 and V is TRBV19; D perhaps matches TRBD1 (5 bases). CDR3 length: 12 residues. Per germline, CDR1 LNHDA and CDR2 SQIVND (reference sequence). The V end lost 5 bases, the J end lost 7 bases, and 11 bases lay between the germline ends. As DNA, the CDR3 is TGTGCCAGTAGTTACGGGGGTGGTGAAGCTTTCTTT. It specifies CASSYGGGEAFF.

The chain recombines TRBV5-1 with TRBJ1-1; 8 bases agree with TRBD1. This CDR3 has 16 amino acids. Germline CDR1 SGHRS, CDR2 YFSETQ. J lost 3 bases, V lost 0 bases, and 7 bases had no gene match. The CDR3 loop reads CASSLGDRNLYTEAFF. The CDR3 region has the DNA TGCGCCAGCAGCTTGGGGGACAGGAACCTTTACACTGAAGCTTTCTTT.

The chain has TRBV30 and TRBJ2-4; D perhaps matches TRBD1 (6 bases). CDR1 is GTSNPN and CDR2 is SVGIG in the germline V gene (reference sequence). The CDR3 consists of 16 residues. V was shortened by 0 bases and J by 2 bases, with 14 bases between the two germline ends. CDR3 bases: TGTGCCTGGAGTGTAGGGGGTTCAGGGACCAAAAACATTCAGTACTTC. Residues: CAWSVGGSGTKNIQYF.

The chain employs TRBV7-2 and TRBJ2-4, with 7 positions matching TRBD1. The germline CDR1 and CDR2 sequences are SGHTA and FQGNSA. The CDR3 runs 12 residues. Trimming cost V 1 base and J 15 bases; bases outside gene matches: 6. The CDR3 sequence: CASSLGGGARYF. Here the CDR3 DNA reads TGTGCCAGCAGCTTAGGAGGGGGCGCACGGTACTTC.

Worth noting for this clone: One junction end disagrees with the germline gene, perhaps due to a read error. This chain uses TRBV7-9 with TRBJ1-1; 8 bases are a match to TRBD1. This CDR3 spans 14 amino acids. Germline V gene data show CDR1 as SEHNR and CDR2 as FQNEAQ (reference sequence). In DNA, the CDR3 is TGTTCCAGCCTCCTGGGACAGGAGGACACTGAAGCTTTCTTT. Translated: CSSLLGQEDTEAFF. Based on the CDR3 plus reference TRBV7-9 and TRBJ1-1, the full variable domain is DTGVSQNPRHKITKRGQNVTFRCDPISEHNRLYWYRQTLGQGPEFLTYFQNEAQLEKSRLLSDRFSAERPKGSFSTLEIQRTEQGDSAMYLCSSLLGQEDTEAFFGQGTRLTVV.

The V call is TRBV30, the J call TRBJ2-3, with 7 nucleotides matching TRBD2. In germline, CDR1 is GTSNPN, CDR2 SVGIG (reference sequence). The CDR3 length is 15 residues. J gave up 5 bases and V 4 bases, and 12 bases lay outside the gene matches. The CDR3 sequence: CAWKLGTTEVDTQYF. CDR3 DNA: TGTGCCTGGAAACTCGGGACTACAGAGGTAGATACGCAGTATTTT.

V usage is TRBV7-9 and J usage is TRBJ2-6; 7 nucleotides align to TRBD1. The CDR3 loop spans 17 amino acids. From germline, CDR1 is SEHNR and CDR2 FQNEAQ (reference sequence). Trimming removed 2 bases from V and 4 bases from J; junction bases left unmatched: 8. Here the CDR3 reads CASSLQGQTLGANVLTF. The CDR3 DNA follows: TGTGCCAGCAGCTTACAGGGACAGACGCTGGGGGCCAACGTCCTGACTTTC.

The chain couples TRBV19 to TRBJ1-2; a possible D gene is TRBD1 (5 bases). CDR1 is LNHDA, CDR2 SQIVND, per germline (reference sequence). The CDR3 contains 15 residues. Trimming shortened V by 6 bases and J by 0 bases, and 14 bases separated the two germline ends. The CDR3 DNA reads as TGTGCCAGTAGCCTCCAGGGTAGGGCTAACTATGGCTACACCTTC. Translating it yields CASSLQGRANYGYTF.

The rearrangement joins TRBV4-2 to TRBJ1-3, with a tentative D call TRBD1 (5 bases). Germline V gene data show CDR1 as LGHNA and CDR2 as YNFKEQ. Trimming cost V 4 bases and J 4 bases, with 14 bases left between them. The CDR3 covers 15 residues. CDR3 in amino acids: CASSPHPGYGNTIYF. CDR3 bases: TGTGCCAGCAGCCCCCACCCAGGGTACGGAAACACCATATATTTT.

V usage is TRBV5-8 and J usage is TRBJ1-1; a weak D match, TRBD1 (6 bases). V was trimmed by 0 bases and J by 3 bases, leaving 12 bases between them. CDR3 length equals 15 residues. Germline V gene sequence: CDR1 SGHTS, CDR2 YDEGEE. The CDR3 sequence is CASSLARSGDTEAFF. The DNA of the CDR3 is TGTGCCAGCAGCTTGGCCCGGTCAGGGGACACTGAAGCTTTCTTT.

This sequence joins TRBV10-3 and TRBJ1-4; D uncertain. Germline CDR1 is ENHRY and CDR2 is SYGVKD. Trimming pared 6 bases from V and 13 bases from J, leaving 24 bases between. The CDR3 consists of 15 residues. CDR3 loop: CAISQDPRGNARLFF. The CDR3 bases are TGTGCCATCAGCCAGGATCCCCGGGGTAACGCTCGACTGTTTTTT.

V gene TRBV5-4 combines with J gene TRBJ2-6; the D gene is possibly TRBD1 (6 bases). Germline V gene lookup returns CDR1 SGHNT and CDR2 YYREEE (reference sequence). This CDR3 is built from 13 residues. V shed 6 bases and J shed 12 bases, with 16 bases lying between them. The CDR3 sequence is CASIPEQGSVLTF. In DNA, the CDR3 is TGTGCCAGCATCCCCGAACAGGGTAGCGTCCTGACTTTC. The entire variable domain, with the rest obtained from reference TRBV5-4 and TRBJ2-6, is as follows: ETGVTQSPTHLIKTRGQQVTLRCSSQSGHNTVSWYQQALGQGPQFIFQYYREEENGRGNFPPRFSGLQFPNYSSELNVNALELDDSALYLCASIPEQGSVLTFGAGSRLTVL.

The chain has TRBV10-1 and TRBJ2-5; tentatively, D is TRBD1 (5 bases). Germline-derived CDR1 and CDR2 are WNHNN and SYGVQD (reference sequence). V lost 3 bases and J 1 base, leaving 9 bases between the germline ends. This CDR3 spans 14 amino acids. CDR3 DNA sequence: TGCGCCAGCAGTGATATGGGGCTCCAAGAGACCCAGTACTTC. Amino acid sequence: CASSDMGLQETQYF.